The source of this T cell receptor beta chain is a study of shared clonotypes between healthy human individuals. Study context: The donors, a couple of women and a few men, were aged 18 to 49.

It was about 210 ng DNA, around 32,000 T cell genomes, that sorted-subset replicate PCRs used. The table came from immunoSEQ multiplex PCR; TCRdb's copy has only in-frame clones and leaves some out. The sample has about a million clones; about 80% are singletons. General observations from the study: Sharing across a handful of donors was seen in 4.5% to 5.5% of naive CD4 clonotypes. Measured sharing among donors was expected to vary with sequencing depth.

The germline V gene has CDR1 GTSNPN and CDR2 SVGIG (reference sequence). Trimming pared 2 bases from V and 8 bases from J, leaving 13 bases between. The CDR3 length is 14 residues. A few counts support this clone. As yet, its antigen is unknown. What was sequenced was memory CD4+ T cells sorted from blood. The subset was: CD45RA-negative fraction. This clonotype was obtained from a man between 18 and 35 years old in good health. This rearrangement joins TRBV30 to TRBJ1-6; D uncertain. The CDR3 region is CAWSPQLDDSPLHF. CDR3 nucleotide sequence: TGTGCCTGGAGTCCTCAGCTCGACGATTCACCCCTCCACTTT.